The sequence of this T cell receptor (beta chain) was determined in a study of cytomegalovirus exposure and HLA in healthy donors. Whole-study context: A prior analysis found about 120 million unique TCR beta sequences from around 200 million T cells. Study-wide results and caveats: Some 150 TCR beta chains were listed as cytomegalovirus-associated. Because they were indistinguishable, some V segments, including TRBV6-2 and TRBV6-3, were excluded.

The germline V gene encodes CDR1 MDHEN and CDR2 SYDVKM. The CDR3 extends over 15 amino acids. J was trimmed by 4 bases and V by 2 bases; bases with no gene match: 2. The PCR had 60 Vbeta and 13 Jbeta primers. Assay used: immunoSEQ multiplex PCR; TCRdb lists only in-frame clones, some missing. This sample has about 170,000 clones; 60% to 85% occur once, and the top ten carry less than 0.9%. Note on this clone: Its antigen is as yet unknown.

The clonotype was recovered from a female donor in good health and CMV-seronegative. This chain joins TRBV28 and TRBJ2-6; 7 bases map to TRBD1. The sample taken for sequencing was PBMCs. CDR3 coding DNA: TGTGCCAGCAGTTTAAGGGGGCGCGGGGCCAACGTCCTGACTTTC. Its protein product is CASSLRGRGANVLTF.